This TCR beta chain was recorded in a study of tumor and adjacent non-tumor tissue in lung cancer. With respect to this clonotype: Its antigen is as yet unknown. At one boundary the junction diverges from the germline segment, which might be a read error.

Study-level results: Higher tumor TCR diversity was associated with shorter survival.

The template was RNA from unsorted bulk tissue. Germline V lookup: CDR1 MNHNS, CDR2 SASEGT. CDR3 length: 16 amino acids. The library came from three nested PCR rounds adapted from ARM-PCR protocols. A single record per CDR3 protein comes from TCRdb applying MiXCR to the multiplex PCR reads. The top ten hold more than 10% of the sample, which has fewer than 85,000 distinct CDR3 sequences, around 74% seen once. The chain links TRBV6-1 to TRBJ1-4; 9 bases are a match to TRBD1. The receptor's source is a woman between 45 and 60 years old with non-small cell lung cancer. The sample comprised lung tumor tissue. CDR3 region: CTSSETPPGQGEKPFF. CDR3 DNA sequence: TGTACCAGCAGTGAAACTCCGCCGGGACAGGGTGAAAAACCGTTTTTT.